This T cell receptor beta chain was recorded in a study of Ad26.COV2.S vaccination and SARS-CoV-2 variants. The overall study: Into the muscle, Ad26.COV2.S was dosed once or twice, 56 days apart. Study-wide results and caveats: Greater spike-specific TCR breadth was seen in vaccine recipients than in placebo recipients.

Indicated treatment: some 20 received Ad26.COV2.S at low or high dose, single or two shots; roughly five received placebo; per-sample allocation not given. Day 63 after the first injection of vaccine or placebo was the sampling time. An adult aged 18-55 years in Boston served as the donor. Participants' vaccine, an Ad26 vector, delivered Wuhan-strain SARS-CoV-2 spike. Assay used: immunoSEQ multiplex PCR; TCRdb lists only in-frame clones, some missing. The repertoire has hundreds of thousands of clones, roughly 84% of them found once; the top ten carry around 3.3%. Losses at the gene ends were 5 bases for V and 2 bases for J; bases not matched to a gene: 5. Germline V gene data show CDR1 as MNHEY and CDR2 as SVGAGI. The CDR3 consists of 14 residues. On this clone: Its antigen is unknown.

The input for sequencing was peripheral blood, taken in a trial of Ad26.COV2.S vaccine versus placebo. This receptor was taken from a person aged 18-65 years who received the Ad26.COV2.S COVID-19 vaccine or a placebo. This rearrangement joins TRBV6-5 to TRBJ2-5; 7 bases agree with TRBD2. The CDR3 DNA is TGTGCCAGCAGTCAGGGACTAACGCAAGAGACCCAGTACTTC. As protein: CASSQGLTQETQYF.